The clone carrying this T cell receptor (beta chain) was observed a few times. The antigen remains undetermined. The germline gives CDR1 SGHDN, CDR2 FVKESK. Trimming removed 3 bases from V and 9 bases from J, with 14 bases in between. The CDR3 length is 14 residues. The data were obtained in a study of cytomegalovirus exposure and HLA in healthy donors. Broader study findings: Presence/absence analyses treated sequencing depth as roughly uniform across donors. Reports state that TCR beta sequences accurately predicted most subjects' HLA-A and HLA-B alleles. In all likelihood, a cluster of highly shared sequence variants was a sequencing artifact.

PCR primers comprised 60 Vbeta and 13 Jbeta primers. Method: immunoSEQ multiplex PCR; TCRdb's copy keeps in-frame clones and lacks some. The sample has approximately 140,000 clones, over 60% seen once. The chain links TRBV14 to TRBJ2-2; D is unclear. Sequencing was done on a sample of PBMCs. The TCR sequence derives from a human donor in good health. The CDR3 loop is CASSHSSGVRELFF. In DNA, the CDR3 is TGTGCCAGCAGCCACTCCTCCGGAGTCCGGGAGCTGTTTTTT.